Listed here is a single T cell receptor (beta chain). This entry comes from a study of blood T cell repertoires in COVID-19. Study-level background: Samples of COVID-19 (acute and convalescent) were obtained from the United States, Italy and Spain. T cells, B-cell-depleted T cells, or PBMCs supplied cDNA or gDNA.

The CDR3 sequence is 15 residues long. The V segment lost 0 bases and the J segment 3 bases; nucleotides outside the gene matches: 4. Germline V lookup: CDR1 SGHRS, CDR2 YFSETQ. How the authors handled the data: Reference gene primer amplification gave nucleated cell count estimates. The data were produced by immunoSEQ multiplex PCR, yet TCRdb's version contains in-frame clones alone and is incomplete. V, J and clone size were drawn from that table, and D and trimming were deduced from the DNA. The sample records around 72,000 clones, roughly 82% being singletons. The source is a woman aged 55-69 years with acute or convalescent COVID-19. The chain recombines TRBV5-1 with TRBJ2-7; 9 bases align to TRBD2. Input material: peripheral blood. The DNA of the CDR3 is TGCGCCAGCAGCTTGGGGGCTAGCGGGATCTACGAGCAGTACTTC. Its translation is CASSLGASGIYEQYF.